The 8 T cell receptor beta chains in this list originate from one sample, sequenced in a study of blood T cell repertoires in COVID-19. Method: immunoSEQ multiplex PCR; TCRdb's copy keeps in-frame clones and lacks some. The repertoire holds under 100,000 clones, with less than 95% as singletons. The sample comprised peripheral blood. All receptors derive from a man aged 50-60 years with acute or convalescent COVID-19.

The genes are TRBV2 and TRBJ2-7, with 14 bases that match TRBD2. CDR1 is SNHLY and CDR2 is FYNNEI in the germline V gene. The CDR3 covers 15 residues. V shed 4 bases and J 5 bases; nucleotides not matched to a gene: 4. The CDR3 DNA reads TGTGCCAGCAGTGCTCCGGGACTAGCGGGAGACGAGCAGTACTTC. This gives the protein CASSAPGLAGDEQYF.

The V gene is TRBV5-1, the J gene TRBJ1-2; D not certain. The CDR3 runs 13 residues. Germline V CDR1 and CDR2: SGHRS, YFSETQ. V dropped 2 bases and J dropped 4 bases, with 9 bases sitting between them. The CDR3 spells CASSFEAGYGYTF. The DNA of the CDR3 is TGCGCCAGCAGCTTTGAGGCGGGCTATGGCTACACCTTC.

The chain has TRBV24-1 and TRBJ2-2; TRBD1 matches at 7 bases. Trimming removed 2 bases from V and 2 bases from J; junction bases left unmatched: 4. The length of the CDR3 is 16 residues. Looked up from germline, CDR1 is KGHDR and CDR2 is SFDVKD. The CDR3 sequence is CATSDSRQGNTGELFF. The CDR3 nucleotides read TGTGCCACCAGTGATTCCAGACAGGGAAACACCGGGGAGCTGTTTTTT.

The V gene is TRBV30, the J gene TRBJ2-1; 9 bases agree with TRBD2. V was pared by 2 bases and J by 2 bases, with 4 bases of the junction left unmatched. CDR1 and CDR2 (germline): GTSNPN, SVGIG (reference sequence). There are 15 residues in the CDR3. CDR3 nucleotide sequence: TGTGCCTGGAGTCCCTCTAGCGGGACCTACAATGAGCAGTTCTTC. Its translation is CAWSPSSGTYNEQFF.

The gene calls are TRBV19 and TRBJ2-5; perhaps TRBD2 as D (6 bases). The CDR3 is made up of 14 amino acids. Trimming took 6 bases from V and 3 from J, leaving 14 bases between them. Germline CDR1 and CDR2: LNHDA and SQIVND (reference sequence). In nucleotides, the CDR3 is TGTGCCAGTAGGTGGAGTGGGGGGAAAGAGACCCAGTACTTC. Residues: CASRWSGGKETQYF.

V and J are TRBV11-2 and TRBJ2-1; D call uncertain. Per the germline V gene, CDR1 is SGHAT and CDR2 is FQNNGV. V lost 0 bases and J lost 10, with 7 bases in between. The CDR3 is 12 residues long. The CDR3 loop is CASSLEWHEQFF. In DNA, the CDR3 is TGTGCCAGCAGCTTAGAATGGCACGAGCAGTTCTTC.

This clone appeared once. For the CDR3, the DNA is TGCGCCAGCAGCCAATCTAGGAGGGGACACAATGAGCAGTTCTTC. The encoded protein is CASSQSRRGHNEQFF. J is TRBJ2-1 and V is TRBV5-1; D may be TRBD2 (6 bases). Trimming cost V 4 bases and J 5 bases, with 16 bases left between them. The germline CDR1 and CDR2 sequences are SGHRS and YFSETQ. The CDR3 is made up of 15 amino acids.

As DNA, the CDR3 is TGTGCCAGCAGCGCCGGACTAGCGGGAGGCGCCTACGAGCAGTACTTC. This codes for CASSAGLAGGAYEQYF. This chain uses TRBV9 with TRBJ2-7, with 14 bases that match TRBD2. Germline CDR1 is SGDLS and CDR2 is YYNGEE. The ends lost 3 bases at V and 2 bases at J; junction bases unmatched: 4. The CDR3 runs 16 residues.